This TCR beta chain was retrieved from a study of T cell clonality in common variable immunodeficiency (dated by TCRdb to 2015 to 2017). The research as a whole found: Increased TCRbeta clonality was found in CVID subjects compared with healthy controls (t-test p = 0.018), with the increase being most characteristic of about a third of subjects. It was noted by the authors that sequencing of the repertoires of T cell subpopulations would be needed to clarify the cause of the increased clonality in CVID. CVID TCRbeta sequences reportedly showed fewer deletions and N-nucleotide insertions and lacked highly modified clones with 13 or more V deletions. Healthy controls shared more TCRbeta clones with each other than CVID subjects shared among themselves (p < 0.0001). Differences among patients in the CVID cohort limited the correlations between repertoire features and clinical complications. Despite equal DNA input, controls averaged roughly 89,000 unique sequences per sample versus about 32,000 in CVID samples.

This clone was recorded at least ten times. Which antigen it targets is not known. The sequenced fragment ends 3 residues before the CDR3 boundary, so the rest is inferred from the germline J gene. Most CVID patients and most healthy controls were of Caucasian heritage. Heparinized peripheral whole blood samples of roughly 5 to 9 ml were obtained from each donor. Genomic DNA from adults with common variable immune deficiency (CVID) and from healthy adult controls was used for sequencing of TCRbeta CDR3 repertoires. The control group was made up of roughly 22 healthy adult volunteers (about ten male and 12 female) whose ages ranged from roughly 20 to 70 years, with a mean age of approximately 34. Diluted blood was subjected to density centrifugation over Hypaque 1077 or Ficoll-Paque for isolation of peripheral blood mononuclear cells. Unsorted mononuclear cells served as the source of genomic DNA, which was extracted either by Qiagen column purification or by a centrifugation-based method.

At the junction V is shortened by 0 bases and J by 4 bases, with 9 bases in between. The germline V gene (reference sequence) supplies CDR1 LNHDA and CDR2 SQIVND. The CDR3 starts with the cysteine, ends with the phenylalanine, and has 14 residues. The DNA covers only part of the CDR3, 33 bases in frame from base 1. CVID samples and control samples contributed equivalent amounts of genomic DNA as sequencing input. For every sample, a 60 bp segment covering the rearranged TCRbeta CDR3 region was amplified and then sequenced. The immunoSEQ assay, a bias-corrected multiplex PCR combined with high-throughput sequencing, was used to amplify TCRbeta. On the study's bioinformatics: Every unique nucleotide sequence counted as a clone and was annotated with V, D and J genes, copy number and frequency. Sequences were labeled productive if in frame, and non-productive if out of frame or containing stop codons. As previously described, clonality was computed from Shannon's entropy. The predicted amino acid sequences of productive clones were used to derive the mean CDR3 Kyte-Doolittle hydropathy. The R hclust function was used to hierarchically cluster scaled V gene usage with Manhattan distance and complete linkage. Sharing of clones by CDR3 amino acid sequence was evaluated through resampling of 12 repertoires per group over 100 rounds. The repertoires were screened for 70 published EBV-specific TCRbeta sequences and fewer than 300 published CMV-specific TCRbeta sequences. A couple of CVID samples yielding fewer than 10,000 sequences were excluded from analysis, leaving more than 35 CVID repertoires. TCRdb's version of the immuneACCESS table is confined to in-frame rearrangements and falls short of the full clone set. An unresolved V gene accounts for under half of the shortfall where checked; the remainder is of unknown origin. V, J and clone size derive from that table, while D and trimming were established from the DNA sequence. The table for this sample lists about 52,000 clones, none of them counted only once. The ten largest account for 1.8% of the sample.

The sequence is built from TRBV19 and TRBJ1-2, and TRBD1 may be the D gene, going by 5 matching bases. Sequenced input: peripheral blood mononuclear cells. The receptor was derived from a person aged 18-70 years in good health. The encoded CDR3 is CASSIDREAYGYTF. The CDR3 DNA, read in part, is TGTGCCAGTAGTATAGACAGGGAGGCCTATGGC.